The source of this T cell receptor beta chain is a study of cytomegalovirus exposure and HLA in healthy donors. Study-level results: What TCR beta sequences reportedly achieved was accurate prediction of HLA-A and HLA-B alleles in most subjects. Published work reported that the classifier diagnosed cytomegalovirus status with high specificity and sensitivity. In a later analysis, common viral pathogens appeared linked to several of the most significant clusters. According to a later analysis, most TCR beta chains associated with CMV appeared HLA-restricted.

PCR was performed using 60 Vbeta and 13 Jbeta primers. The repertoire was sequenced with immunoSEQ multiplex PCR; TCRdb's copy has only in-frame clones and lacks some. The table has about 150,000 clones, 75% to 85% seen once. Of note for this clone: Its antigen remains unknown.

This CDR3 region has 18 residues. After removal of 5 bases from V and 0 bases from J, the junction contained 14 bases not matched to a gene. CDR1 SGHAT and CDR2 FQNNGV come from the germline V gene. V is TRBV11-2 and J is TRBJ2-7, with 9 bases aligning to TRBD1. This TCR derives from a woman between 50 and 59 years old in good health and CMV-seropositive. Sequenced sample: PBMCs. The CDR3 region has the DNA TGTGCCAGCAGCCCCCGAGGACAGGGGAAAGGAAGCTCCTACGAGCAGTACTTC. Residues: CASSPRGQGKGSSYEQYF.